This TCR beta chain originates from a study of T cells in women clearing cervical HPV infection. immunoSEQ multiplex PCR used an average of roughly 1,300 ng genomic DNA. The table came from immunoSEQ multiplex PCR; TCRdb's copy has only in-frame clones and leaves some out. This sample lists approximately 30,000 clones; its ten largest clones have approximately 1.5%. In regard to this clone: At one of its ends the junction is not consistent with the germline gene, which may arise from a read error. The read ends 3 residues before the CDR3 terminus; that terminus is restored from the germline J gene. In the same sample, other DNA sequences code for this CDR3.

Per germline, CDR1 LNHDA and CDR2 SQIVND (reference sequence). The CDR3 sequence is 15 residues long. This sequence originates from a woman aged 18 to 69 with a cervical HPV16 infection that either progressed to CIN3+ or cleared (not recorded which). The sequenced sample was blood buffy coat. The V call is TRBV19, the J call TRBJ1-3; perhaps TRBD1 as D (6 bases). The CDR3 bases that were read are TGTGCCAGTAGTACCACAGGGAGTTCTGGAAACACT. This translates into CASSTTGSSGNT. From start to end, the CDR3 is CASSTTGSSGNTIYF.